This T cell receptor beta chain was sequenced in a study of blood T cell repertoires in COVID-19. This clone has only a few counts. Profiled with immunoSEQ multiplex PCR; TCRdb holds only in-frame clones, not every one. The sample consists of some 290,000 clones, 65% to 90% of them appearing once. The CDR3 consists of 11 residues. Trimming removed 4 bases from V and 8 bases from J, with 8 bases in between. Germline V CDR1 and CDR2: LGHNT, FRNRAP. Sequences were obtained from peripheral blood. V gene TRBV12-5 combines with J gene TRBJ1-2; no reliable D call. The TCR originated in a woman aged 55 to 70 with active or convalescent COVID-19. CDR3 region: CASGSRRGYTF. CDR3 DNA sequence: TGTGCTAGTGGTTCAAGGAGGGGCTACACCTTC.